Presented here are 10 T cell receptor beta chains from one specimen sequenced in a study of blood T cell repertoires in COVID-19. The table came from immunoSEQ multiplex PCR; TCRdb's copy has only in-frame clones and leaves some out. The table lists around 300,000 clones, around 86% of them singletons. Source material: peripheral blood. These receptors all stem from a woman between 40 and 50 years old who had recovered from COVID-19.

CDR3 in DNA: TGCGCCAGCAGCTTTTGGACTAGCTACAATGAGCAGTTCTTC. Translating it yields CASSFWTSYNEQFF. The V and J genes are TRBV5-1 and TRBJ2-1, with 7 bases identical to TRBD2. This CDR3 is built from 14 residues. The junction had 2 bases not matched to a gene; V was cut back by 2 bases and J by 3 bases. CDR1 and CDR2 from the germline V gene are SGHRS and YFSETQ. The entire variable domain, with the rest obtained from reference TRBV5-1 and TRBJ2-1, is as follows: KAGVTQTPRYLIKTRGQQVTLSCSPISGHRSVSWYQQTPGQGLQFLFEYFSETQRNKGNFPGRFSGRQFSNSRSEMNVSTLELGDSALYLCASSFWTSYNEQFFGPGTRLTVL.

This clone was seen more than once but under ten times. The chain recombines TRBV12-5 with TRBJ1-2; D might be TRBD1 (6 bases). CDR3 size: 13 residues. Germline assignment: CDR1 LGHNT and CDR2 FRNRAP. Trimming pared 1 base from V and 8 bases from J, leaving 11 bases between. The CDR3 DNA reads as TGTGCTAGTGGTTTGGGCGGGGGCGACGGCTACACCTTC. Translated, it gives CASGLGGGDGYTF.

V gene TRBV19 combines with J gene TRBJ1-5; D ambiguous. Trimming removed 6 bases from V and 6 bases from J, with 18 bases in between. This CDR3 comprises 15 residues. Germline values: CDR1 LNHDA, CDR2 SQIVND (reference sequence). DNA of the CDR3: TGTGCCAGTAGCACGCAATCAGGCTACCCTCAGCCCCAGCATTTT. Amino acid sequence: CASSTQSGYPQPQHF.

V usage is TRBV30 and J usage is TRBJ1-1, with a possible D match to TRBD1 (6 bases). V lost 1 base and J lost 8, with 11 bases in between. The CDR3 runs 12 residues. The germline V gene encodes CDR1 GTSNPN and CDR2 SVGIG (reference sequence). The chain's CDR3 is CAWSGDISEAFF. DNA for the CDR3: TGTGCCTGGAGTGGGGACATTTCCGAAGCTTTCTTT.

The chain combines TRBV2 with TRBJ2-3, with D perhaps matching TRBD2 (8 bases). With 6 bases removed from V and 6 bases from J, the gap between germline ends came to 25 bases. The CDR3 sequence is 17 residues long. Germline CDR1 is SNHLY and CDR2 is FYNNEI. The CDR3, as DNA: TGTGCCAGCAGAGGGGGCCCTAGGGCGGGAGGTAGGGATACGCAGTATTTT. Encoded protein: CASRGGPRAGGRDTQYF.

The rearrangement uses TRBV19 and TRBJ1-5, with 10 bases identical to TRBD1. After removal of 6 bases from V and 7 bases from J, the junction contained 9 bases not matched to a gene. The CDR3 runs 15 residues. In germline, CDR1 is LNHDA, CDR2 SQIVND (reference sequence). CDR3 nucleotides: TGTGCCAGTAGCATTGTCGGACAGGGGGGACAGCCCCAGCATTTT. This translates into CASSIVGQGGQPQHF.

The J gene is TRBJ1-4, the V gene TRBV5-1; TRBD1 agrees at 9 bases. The CDR3 length is 18 residues. With 7 bases clipped from V and 0 bases from J, the junction kept 13 bases outside the gene matches. The germline gives CDR1 SGHRS, CDR2 YFSETQ. DNA of the CDR3: TGCGCCAGCTCCGGACAGGGGAGCGCGGGCGCAACTAATGAAAAACTGTTTTTT. This encodes CASSGQGSAGATNEKLFF.

The chain joins TRBV19 to TRBJ2-3; 9 bases line up with TRBD2. V gave up 0 bases and J gave up 4 bases; unmatched junction bases: 8. The CDR3 covers 17 residues. The germline V gene encodes CDR1 LNHDA and CDR2 SQIVND (reference sequence). CDR3 sequence reads: CASSIDPSGAGSDTQYF. Written as DNA, the CDR3 is TGTGCCAGTAGTATAGACCCTAGCGGGGCCGGGTCAGATACGCAGTATTTT.

This clone occurred a few times. This chain links TRBV10-3 with TRBJ2-2; 8 positions match TRBD2. This CDR3 spans 15 amino acids. Germline-derived CDR1 and CDR2 are ENHRY and SYGVKD. V gave up 9 bases and J gave up 4 bases; unmatched junction bases: 10. In DNA, the CDR3 is TGTGCCATAGAGAGCGGGAGCGTTGGCACCGGGGAGCTGTTTTTT. It specifies CAIESGSVGTGELFF.

This sequence joins TRBV14 and TRBJ2-7; 7 nucleotides align to TRBD2. The CDR3 is made up of 18 amino acids. The germline V gene encodes CDR1 SGHDN and CDR2 FVKESK. V lost 1 base to trimming and J lost 7 bases; unmatched junction nucleotides: 19. In DNA form, the CDR3 reads TGTGCCAGCAGCCAAGGGCCCTGGGGAGGGCAGGGAATATCGGAGCAGTACTTC. Encoded protein: CASSQGPWGGQGISEQYF.